Here is one T cell receptor beta chain with its context. Some clones are missing from TCRdb's copy, which holds only in-frame ones; the method was immunoSEQ multiplex PCR. The sample has 110,000 or so clones; 70% to 85% are singletons. This record comes from a study of blood T cell repertoires in COVID-19. Germline CDR1 and CDR2: MNHEY and SMNVEV (reference sequence). Trimming took 2 bases from V and 5 from J, leaving 21 bases between them. This CDR3 is 17 amino acids long. This TCR came from a woman aged 80 or over with active or convalescent COVID-19. Sequencing input: peripheral blood. The chain couples TRBV27 to TRBJ2-5, with D maybe TRBD1 (5 bases). Here the CDR3 reads CASSLTFNRGMMETQYF. CDR3 bases: TGTGCCAGCAGTTTAACGTTCAATAGGGGTATGATGGAGACCCAGTACTTC.